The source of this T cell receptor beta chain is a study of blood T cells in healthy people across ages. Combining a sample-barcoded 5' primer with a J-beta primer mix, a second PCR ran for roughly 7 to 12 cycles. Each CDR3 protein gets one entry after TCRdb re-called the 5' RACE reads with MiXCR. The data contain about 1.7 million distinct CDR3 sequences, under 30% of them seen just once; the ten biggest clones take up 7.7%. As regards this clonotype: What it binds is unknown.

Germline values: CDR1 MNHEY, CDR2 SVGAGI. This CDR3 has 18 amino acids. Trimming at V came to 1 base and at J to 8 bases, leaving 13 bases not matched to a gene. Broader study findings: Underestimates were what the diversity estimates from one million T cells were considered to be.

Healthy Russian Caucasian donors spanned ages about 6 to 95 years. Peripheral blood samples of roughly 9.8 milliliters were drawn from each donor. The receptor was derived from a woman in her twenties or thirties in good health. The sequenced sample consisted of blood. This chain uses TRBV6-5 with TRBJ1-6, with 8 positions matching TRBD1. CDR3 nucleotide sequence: TGTGCCAGCAGTTACTTGGCAGGGGGCGCTTTTGAATATTCACCCCTCCACTTT. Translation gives CASSYLAGGAFEYSPLHF.